Sequencing of this TCR beta chain was carried out in a study of control samples from healthy donors and cancer patients. Sequencing used immunoSEQ multiplex PCR; TCRdb keeps in-frame clones, though not all of them. Seen here are more than 20,000 clones, 83% observed once, and the top ten hold roughly 27%. The sequencing input was PBMCs. This TCR came from a man aged 55 to 70 with head and neck cancer.

The CDR3 is CASSTPGQAQETQYF. CDR3 nucleotide sequence: TGTGCCAGCAGCACCCCGGGACAGGCGCAAGAGACCCAGTACTTC. The V call is TRBV5-4, the J call TRBJ2-5; TRBD1 matches 8 bases. Germline V CDR1 and CDR2: SGHNT, YYREEE (reference sequence). V shed 4 bases, J shed 2 bases, and the junction held 7 bases outside the gene matches. This CDR3 region has 15 residues.